Shown below are 10 T cell receptor beta chains from a single sample sequenced in a study of blood T cell repertoires in COVID-19 (dated by TCRdb to about 2020). Libraries were constructed by the immunoSEQ multiplex PCR assay. Here the immuneACCESS table is served through TCRdb, limited to in-frame sequences with V and J called. Missing clones are a known gap in these copies; in checked studies unresolved V genes cover under half, and the rest lacks a known reason. The sample table lists about 280,000 clones, 85% of them with a count of one. The ten largest clones represent more than 10% of the sample. Sequenced sample: peripheral blood. These receptors originate from a human donor in a cohort sampled during active COVID-19.

This clone has a single count. The V and J genes are TRBV10-3 and TRBJ2-5, with 10 bases identical to TRBD1. This CDR3 region has 14 residues. V lost 6 bases, J lost 5 bases, and 6 bases stayed unmatched. Looked up from germline, CDR1 is ENHRY and CDR2 is SYGVKD. This CDR3 is CAISGTGVTETQYF. CDR3 DNA: TGTGCCATCAGCGGGACAGGGGTTACGGAGACCCAGTACTTC.

The genes are TRBV9 and TRBJ1-3, with D possibly being TRBD1 (5 bases). Trimming stripped 3 bases from V and 2 bases from J, with 15 bases between. Germline assignment: CDR1 SGDLS and CDR2 YYNGEE. The length of the CDR3 is 16 residues. This chain's CDR3 is CASSAPRRGAGNTIYF. For the CDR3, the DNA is TGTGCCAGCAGCGCCCCAAGGAGGGGAGCTGGAAACACCATATATTTT. The variable domain in full, completed from reference TRBV9 and TRBJ1-3, reads DSGVTQTPKHLITATGQRVTLRCSPRSGDLSVYWYQQSLDQGLQFLIQYYNGEERAKGNILERFSAQQFPDLHSELNLSSLELGDSALYFCASSAPRRGAGNTIYFGEGSWLTVV.

This chain connects TRBV12-3 or TRBV12-4 to TRBJ1-6; D might be TRBD1 (5 bases). CDR3 size: 12 residues. The V end was cut by 9 bases, the J end by 9 bases, with 12 bases between. In DNA form, the CDR3 reads TGTGCCAGTTCAGGGTACAGTTCACCCCTCCACTTT. Translation gives CASSGYSSPLHF.

The DNA of the CDR3 is TGTGCCAGCAGCCGAGGACTAGCGGGAGCTTTAGATACGCAGTATTTT. Its translation is CASSRGLAGALDTQYF. This sequence joins TRBV3-1 (or the pseudogene TRBV3-2) and TRBJ2-3; 13 nucleotides line up with TRBD2. Germline-derived CDR1 and CDR2 are LGHDT and YNNKEL (reference sequence). The J segment lost 5 bases and the V segment lost 4 bases, leaving 6 bases of the junction unmatched. The CDR3 is 16 amino acids.

For the CDR3, the DNA is TGTGCCAGCAGCTTGACTTTAATGGGGACTAGCGGAGAGGGGAATGAGCAGTTCTTC. Its translation: CASSLTLMGTSGEGNEQFF. The chain combines TRBV7-2 with TRBJ2-1; 11 bases agree with TRBD2. The germline V gene has CDR1 SGHTA and CDR2 FQGNSA. The junction had 17 bases not matched to a gene; V was cut back by 3 bases and J by 7 bases. The CDR3 sequence is 19 residues long.

This clone was picked up one time. The chain couples TRBV5-1 to TRBJ2-3; 7 nucleotides line up with TRBD2. This CDR3 is 14 amino acids long. V shed 1 base, J shed 6 bases, and the junction held 5 bases outside the gene matches. Germline V gene sequence: CDR1 SGHRS, CDR2 YFSETQ. The CDR3 DNA sequence: TGCGCCAGCAGCTTGAGGGAGGGCCCCGATACGCAGTATTTT. It codes for CASSLREGPDTQYF.

J is TRBJ2-6 and V is TRBV6-5; D gene uncertain. The germline V gene encodes CDR1 MNHEY and CDR2 SVGAGI. CDR3 length: 15 amino acids. Trimming shortened V by 6 bases and J by 1 base, and 10 bases separated the two germline ends. The CDR3 sequence: CASRYQVSGANVLTF. The CDR3 DNA reads as TGTGCCAGCAGGTATCAGGTATCTGGGGCCAACGTCCTGACTTTC.

The rearrangement joins TRBV25-1 to TRBJ2-7, with D possibly matching TRBD2 (5 bases). Germline CDR1 and CDR2: MGHDK and SYGVNS. The CDR3 consists of 15 residues. V lost 10 bases and J 3 bases, leaving 22 bases between the germline ends. The CDR3, as DNA: TGTGCCACACGCGAGGGCCGAGAACTACACTACGAGCAGTACTTC. Its protein is CATREGRELHYEQYF.

V is TRBV9 and J is TRBJ2-1; 14 bases map to TRBD2. Germline V gives CDR1 SGDLS, CDR2 YYNGEE. The V gene end was trimmed by 6 bases and the J gene end by 9 bases; junction bases not matched to a gene: 5. The CDR3 runs 14 residues. In nucleotides, the CDR3 is TGTGCCAGCACCCAGGGACTAGCGGGAGCTGAGCAGTTCTTC. Its protein is CASTQGLAGAEQFF.

For the CDR3, the DNA is TGCGCCAGCAGTGAGTTAGCCCGGGGGTATCAGTACTTC. As protein: CASSELARGYQYF. The chain is built from TRBV10-1 and TRBJ2-4; a possible D gene is TRBD2 (6 bases). The V end was cut by 1 base, the J end by 12 bases, with 13 bases between. CDR3 length equals 13 residues. Germline values: CDR1 WNHNN, CDR2 SYGVQD (reference sequence).